The 17 T cell receptor beta chains given below trace back to one sample, sequenced in a study of shared clonotypes between healthy human individuals. Here immunoSEQ multiplex PCR was the method, and the copy in TCRdb shows in-frame clones only, minus some. The data hold around 500,000 clones, with roughly 85% observed a single time. The sample taken for sequencing was PBMCs. The source is a woman in her thirties or forties in good health. Some clones in this sample may be carry-over from other donors' samples.

This chain uses TRBV7-2 with TRBJ1-2; TRBD1 is a possible D gene (5 bases). The germline CDR1 and CDR2 sequences are SGHTA and FQGNSA. V shed 1 base and J shed 2 bases, with 17 bases lying between them. The CDR3 loop spans 17 amino acids. CDR3 bases: TGTGCCAGCAGCTTAGTACCACCGGGACCGTTCAACTATGGCTACACCTTC. Translation: CASSLVPPGPFNYGYTF.

About this clone itself: Only one base separates this from a far larger clonotype, so it likely reflects a read error. The chain recombines TRBV29-1 with TRBJ2-7; 9 positions agree with TRBD2. This CDR3 spans 14 amino acids. Germline CDR1 reads SQVTM; CDR2 reads ANQGSEA. For the CDR3, the DNA is TGCAGCGTTGGGGTAGCGGGAGTGGTAGAGACCCAGTGCTTC. Its translation: CSVGVAGVVETQCF.

Comments on this clone: This sample includes further DNA sequences coding for the same CDR3. J is TRBJ1-3 and V is TRBV30, with no clear D. This CDR3 has 13 amino acids. Trimming pared 2 bases from V and 10 bases from J, leaving 15 bases between. CDR1 is GTSNPN and CDR2 is SVGIG in the germline V gene (reference sequence). This CDR3 is CAWSPGLANTIYF. In DNA form, the CDR3 reads TGTGCCTGGAGTCCAGGTTTGGCAAATACCATATATTTT. The full variable domain, completed using reference TRBV30 and TRBJ1-3, is SQTIHQWPATLVQPVGSPLSLECTVEGTSNPNLYWYRQAAGRGLQLLFYSVGIGQISSEVPQNLSASRPQDRQFILSSKKLLLSDSGFYLCAWSPGLANTIYFGEGSWLTVV.

The chain uses TRBV28 and TRBJ1-2; D unresolved. The CDR3 loop spans 15 amino acids. Germline lookup yields CDR1 MDHEN and CDR2 SYDVKM. Trimming removed 2 bases from V and 7 bases from J, with 17 bases in between. CDR3 loop: CASSLLSPLSGGYTF. As DNA, the CDR3 is TGTGCCAGCAGTTTACTATCTCCTTTGAGCGGTGGCTACACCTTC.

Note on this clone: The junction and the germline gene differ at one end; a read error may be behind it. This specimen includes other DNA sequences encoding the same CDR3. V usage is TRBV27 and J usage is TRBJ1-2; no clear D. From germline, CDR1 is MNHEY and CDR2 SMNVEV (reference sequence). This CDR3 contains 13 residues. In DNA, the CDR3 is TGTGCCAGCAGTCCGAAGGCGGTCTATGGCTATACCTTC. Translation gives CASSPKAVYGYTF.

Remarks on this clone: Other nucleotide sequences in the sample specify the same CDR3. The chain uses TRBV18 and TRBJ2-3, with TRBD2 matching over 13 bases. The V gene end was trimmed by 6 bases and the J gene end by 2 bases; junction bases not matched to a gene: 5. The CDR3 sequence is 16 residues long. Per germline, CDR1 KGHSH and CDR2 LQKENI. The CDR3 protein is CASSRGTSGNTDTQYF. In nucleotides, the CDR3 is TGTGCCAGCTCCCGCGGGACTAGCGGGAACACAGATACGCAGTATTTT.

The J gene is TRBJ2-3, the V gene TRBV11-3, with 7 bases aligning to TRBD1. V gave up 5 bases and J gave up 6 bases; unmatched junction bases: 5. This CDR3 contains 13 residues. The V gene's germline CDR1 is SGHNT and CDR2 YENEEA. CDR3 protein: CASSPTGVDTQYF. The CDR3 nucleotides are TGTGCCAGCAGCCCCACAGGGGTGGATACGCAGTATTTT.

The J gene is TRBJ2-7, the V gene TRBV19; TRBD1 matches 7 bases. The CDR3 loop spans 15 amino acids. The V gene end was trimmed by 7 bases and the J gene end by 4 bases; junction bases not matched to a gene: 13. Germline V lookup: CDR1 LNHDA, CDR2 SQIVND (reference sequence). CDR3 bases: TGTGCCAGTAAACCTTCCCACCAGGGGGTTTACGAGCAGTACTTC. Translating it yields CASKPSHQGVYEQYF.

The CDR3, as DNA: TGCGCCAGCAGCCAAGATTCCCCTAGCACAGATACGCAGTATTTT. It is translated as CASSQDSPSTDTQYF. V is TRBV4-3 and J is TRBJ2-3; no firm D call. Germline V gene lookup returns CDR1 LGHNA and CDR2 YSLEER. The V gene lost 0 bases and the J gene lost 0 bases, with 7 bases spanning the gap. This CDR3 region has 15 residues.

The rearrangement uses TRBV7-3 and TRBJ2-2, with D perhaps TRBD1 (5 bases). Germline V gene lookup returns CDR1 SGHTA and CDR2 FQGTGA. V lost 3 bases, J lost 7 bases, and 15 bases lay in between. CDR3 length: 15 residues. CDR3 amino acids: CASSFNAGHGGELFF. CDR3 coding DNA: TGTGCCAGCAGCTTTAATGCAGGGCATGGCGGGGAGCTGTTTTTT.

The chain employs TRBV27 and TRBJ2-7, with D hard to call. V shed 6 bases and J shed 7 bases, with 13 bases lying between them. The CDR3 covers 12 residues. Germline lookup yields CDR1 MNHEY and CDR2 SMNVEV (reference sequence). This CDR3 is CASSPHLREQYF. The CDR3 DNA sequence: TGTGCCAGCAGCCCCCACCTTAGGGAGCAGTACTTC.

CDR3 amino acids: CAWEARDRGAYNEQFF. CDR3 in DNA: TGTGCCTGGGAGGCCCGGGACAGGGGCGCCTACAATGAGCAGTTCTTC. The rearrangement uses TRBV30 and TRBJ2-1; 10 bases line up with TRBD1. Germline values: CDR1 GTSNPN, CDR2 SVGIG (reference sequence). Trimming at V came to 5 bases and at J to 2 bases, leaving 9 bases not matched to a gene. The CDR3 is made up of 16 amino acids.

The sample holds a few counts of this clone. This chain links TRBV7-2 with TRBJ2-7; D gene ambiguous. V lost 6 bases, J lost 2 bases, and 8 bases lay in between. Germline assignment: CDR1 SGHTA and CDR2 FQGNSA. This CDR3 is built from 12 residues. This CDR3 reads CASSYDAYEQYF. The CDR3 region has the DNA TGTGCCAGCAGTTACGATGCCTACGAGCAGTACTTC.

The gene calls are TRBV5-1 and TRBJ2-3; TRBD2 aligns across 7 bases. This CDR3 is 15 amino acids long. V was clipped by 7 bases and J by 1 base; unmatched bases: 9. From germline, CDR1 is SGHRS and CDR2 YFSETQ. CDR3 protein: CASAAGTSGTDTQYF. CDR3 bases: TGCGCCAGCGCCGCGGGAACTAGCGGCACAGATACGCAGTATTTT. The complete variable domain, with remaining parts taken from reference TRBV5-1 and TRBJ2-3, reads KAGVTQTPRYLIKTRGQQVTLSCSPISGHRSVSWYQQTPGQGLQFLFEYFSETQRNKGNFPGRFSGRQFSNSRSEMNVSTLELGDSALYLCASAAGTSGTDTQYFGPGTRLTVL.

This clone was seen repeatedly, ten times or more. The genes are TRBV11-3 and TRBJ2-3, with a possible D match to TRBD1 (5 bases). Deletions cut 1 base from V and 2 bases from J, with 10 bases between. The CDR3 is 15 residues long. CDR1 is SGHNT, CDR2 YENEEA, per germline. The CDR3 DNA follows: TGTGCCAGCAGCTTAGGACAGCAAAACACAGATACGCAGTATTTT. Translated, it gives CASSLGQQNTDTQYF.

V and J are TRBV18 and TRBJ2-5; 7 bases align to TRBD1. The CDR3 length is 15 residues. CDR1 is KGHSH, CDR2 LQKENI, per germline. V was pared by 1 base and J by 2 bases, with 4 bases of the junction left unmatched. CDR3 amino acids: CASSPRRTGQETQYF. DNA of the CDR3: TGTGCCAGCTCACCACGACGGACAGGTCAAGAGACCCAGTACTTC.

Note on this clone: A much larger clonotype is one base distant, so this may be a read error. V and J are TRBV25-1 and TRBJ1-1; D may be TRBD1 (6 bases). The CDR3 consists of 15 residues. Deletions cut 9 bases from V and 1 base from J, with 18 bases between. CDR1 and CDR2 from the germline V gene are MGHDK and SYGVNS. In nucleotides, the CDR3 is TGTGCCAGTGCCCCTGGGGGCGCGGGGAACACTGAAGCTTTCTTT. Protein sequence: CASAPGGAGNTEAFF.